This T cell receptor (beta chain) was recorded in a study of technical replicates of blood from several donors. TCRdb's table, derived via immunoSEQ multiplex PCR, lists solely in-frame clones and lacks some. This table has more than 10,000 clones, around 79% appearing once. Unmatched junction bases numbered 3, after V lost 0 bases and J lost 6 bases. CDR3 length: 15 amino acids. Germline CDR1 and CDR2: LGHNA and YNFKEQ. Sequencing used PBMCs. The J gene is TRBJ2-2, the V gene TRBV4-2; 8 positions agree with TRBD2. The clonotype originates from a human donor in good health. The CDR3 DNA reads TGTGCCAGCAGCCAAGAAACGGGAGGGCCCGGGGAGCTGTTTTTT. As protein: CASSQETGGPGELFF.